A single sample gave rise to the 32 T cell receptor beta chains below, sequenced in a study of T and B cells in COVID-19 patients. TRB was amplified from around 250-500 ng of blood genomic DNA. Multiplex PCR with BIOMED2 TRB-A/B primer pools amplified TRB rearrangements. MiXCR, run by TCRdb on the multiplex PCR reads, gives a single entry per CDR3 protein. Of roughly 13,000 distinct CDR3 sequences listed, roughly 27% are singletons. Sequences were obtained from blood. Receptor source: a human donor who had recovered from COVID-19.

By share, this clonotype ranks as medium-sized. The rearrangement uses TRBV27 and TRBJ2-3; a possible D gene is TRBD1 (6 bases). This CDR3 region has 16 residues. V lost 2 bases, J lost 5 bases, and 17 bases lay in between. Germline lookup yields CDR1 MNHEY and CDR2 SMNVEV (reference sequence). The DNA of the CDR3 is TGTGCCAGCAGTTTAATACCACCCCGAGGGGGAGATACGCAGTATTTT. Translated: CASSLIPPRGGDTQYF.

This clonotype was seen a few times. The chain links TRBV21-1 to TRBJ1-5; the table's TRBD1 call for D was not verified on the DNA. TRBV21-1 is shown as a pseudogene. CDR3 length: 13 residues. The CDR3 loop reads CARPGGSNQPQHF. The CDR3 DNA sequence: TGTGCCCGCCCGGGGGGTAGCAATCAGCCCCAGCATTTT.

This clonotype was seen ten or more times. The chain recombines TRBV6-1 with TRBJ2-3; 7 positions agree with TRBD1. CDR1 is MNHNS and CDR2 is SASEGT in the germline V gene. The CDR3 consists of 15 residues. V lost 4 bases and J lost 3; bases outside the gene matches: 7. The CDR3, as DNA: TGTGCCAGCAGTGCCAACAGGGGTTGGACAGATACGCAGTATTTT. This translates into CASSANRGWTDTQYF.

This clonotype was seen repeatedly, ten times or more. DNA for the CDR3: TGTGCCAGCAGTGAAGGTCTAGCGGAATCCTACGAGCAGTACTTC. Translated, it gives CASSEGLAESYEQYF. The V call is TRBV6-1, the J call TRBJ2-7, with 7 nucleotides matching TRBD2. This CDR3 is built from 15 residues. J gave up 1 base and V 1 base, and 4 bases lay outside the gene matches. The V gene's germline CDR1 is MNHNS and CDR2 SASEGT.

This clonotype came up many times. The chain employs TRBV27 and TRBJ2-3; 9 bases are shared with TRBD2. The V gene end was trimmed by 2 bases and the J gene end by 1 base; junction bases not matched to a gene: 4. Germline V gene sequence: CDR1 MNHEY, CDR2 SMNVEV (reference sequence). The CDR3 spans 16 residues. CDR3: CASSLAGGPGTDTQYF. The CDR3 DNA reads TGTGCCAGCAGTTTAGCGGGAGGGCCCGGCACAGATACGCAGTATTTT.

The chain employs TRBV30 and TRBJ2-7; D perhaps matches TRBD1 (6 bases). V dropped 8 bases and J dropped 0 bases, with 14 bases sitting between them. The germline CDR1 and CDR2 sequences are GTSNPN and SVGIG (reference sequence). The CDR3 has 13 residues. The chain's CDR3 is CAASDRNSYEQYF. The CDR3 bases are TGTGCCGCATCAGACAGGAACTCCTACGAGCAGTACTTC.

This clonotype was counted a few times. The chain has TRBV28 and TRBJ2-5, with D maybe TRBD2 (6 bases). Trimming shortened V by 2 bases and J by 7 bases, and 11 bases separated the two germline ends. Germline-derived CDR1 and CDR2 are MDHEN and SYDVKM. The CDR3 spans 13 residues. The CDR3 DNA reads TGTGCCAGCAGTTTAGGACTAAGGGGGACCCAGTACTTC. Protein sequence: CASSLGLRGTQYF.

Comment on this clonotype: Since a much larger clone is just one base distant, this may be a read error. The chain combines TRBV11-1 with TRBJ2-1, with D unclear. V lost 3 bases, J lost 7 bases, and 13 bases lay in between. The CDR3 runs 14 residues. Per germline, CDR1 SGHAT and CDR2 FQDESV (reference sequence). Written as DNA, the CDR3 is TGTGCCAGCAGCTTGGAAGGGAATAGAAATGAGCAGTTCTTC. It is translated as CASSLEGNRNEQFF.

This clonotype was counted ten times or more. CDR3 in amino acids: CATGYWDRDNYGYTF. The DNA for the CDR3 is TGTGCCACAGGGTATTGGGACAGGGATAACTATGGCTACACCTTC. The rearrangement uses TRBV6-5 and TRBJ1-2, with 9 bases fitting TRBD1. V lost 10 bases and J lost 1; bases outside the gene matches: 10. Looked up from germline, CDR1 is MNHEY and CDR2 is SVGAGI. The CDR3 sequence is 15 residues long.

The table lists this clonotype with a few counts. The gene calls are TRBV6-5 and TRBJ1-1; TRBD1 matches at 8 bases. Per the germline V gene, CDR1 is MNHEY and CDR2 is SVGAGI. The trim removed 5 bases at V and 4 bases at J, leaving 9 bases unmatched. This CDR3 is built from 15 residues. The chain's CDR3 is CASSDRGWGRTEAFF. The CDR3 DNA follows: TGTGCCAGCAGTGACAGGGGTTGGGGTCGCACTGAAGCTTTCTTT.

Only a few counts were recorded for this clonotype. This chain links TRBV5-1 with TRBJ1-1; D call uncertain. CDR3 size: 14 residues. Between the trimmed V and J ends, which lost 3 bases and 0 bases, there was a span of 9 bases. Germline CDR1 is SGHRS and CDR2 is YFSETQ. CDR3: CASSSGPVNTEAFF. As DNA, the CDR3 is TGCGCCAGCAGCTCCGGGCCCGTGAACACTGAAGCTTTCTTT.

By proportion, this clonotype is medium-sized. The J gene is TRBJ2-7, the V gene TRBV19; TRBD1 aligns across 7 bases. In germline, CDR1 is LNHDA, CDR2 SQIVND (reference sequence). J lost 2 bases, V lost 6 bases, and 4 bases had no gene match. The CDR3 loop spans 13 amino acids. This chain's CDR3 is CASSRDSTYEQYF. The CDR3 DNA follows: TGTGCCAGTAGCCGGGACAGTACCTACGAGCAGTACTTC. Full variable domain (missing parts from reference TRBV19 and TRBJ2-7): DGGITQSPKYLFRKEGQNVTLSCEQNLNHDAMYWYRQDPGQGLRLIYYSQIVNDFQKGDIAEGYSVSREKKESFPLTVTSAQKNPTAFYLCASSRDSTYEQYFGPGTRLTVT.

The rearrangement joins TRBV4-2 to TRBJ2-5, with 7 bases that match TRBD2. This CDR3 has 13 amino acids. CDR1 is LGHNA and CDR2 is YNFKEQ in the germline V gene. The trim removed 6 bases at V and 5 bases at J, leaving 6 bases unmatched. CDR3 in amino acids: CASRAGSEETQYF. For the CDR3, the DNA is TGTGCCAGCAGAGCGGGGAGTGAGGAGACCCAGTACTTC.

This clonotype occurred many times. V usage is TRBV30 and J usage is TRBJ2-6, with TRBD1 matching over 9 bases. The CDR3 length is 21 residues. V lost 2 bases and J lost 0; bases outside the gene matches: 17. The germline V gene has CDR1 GTSNPN and CDR2 SVGIG (reference sequence). CDR3 DNA sequence: TGTGCCTGGAGTAAAGGGGGGACAGGGTCTCGGCCCTTCTCTGGGGCCAACGTCCTGACTTTC. Translated: CAWSKGGTGSRPFSGANVLTF. Full variable domain (outside the CDR3, taken from reference TRBV30 and TRBJ2-6): SQTIHQWPATLVQPVGSPLSLECTVEGTSNPNLYWYRQAAGRGLQLLFYSVGIGQISSEVPQNLSASRPQDRQFILSSKKLLLSDSGFYLCAWSKGGTGSRPFSGANVLTFGAGSRLTVL.

This clonotype was counted many times. The chain is built from TRBV6-5 and TRBJ2-6; tentatively, D is TRBD1 or TRBD2 (5 bases each). Germline V CDR1 and CDR2: MNHEY, SVGAGI. This CDR3 has 20 residues. The ends were cut back, 3 bases at V and 5 bases at J, with 26 bases in the middle. CDR3 bases: TGTGCCAGCAGTTATATGGCCCCGGGGCAGGGCTTCTTCTGGGCCAACGTCCTGACTTTC. This gives the protein CASSYMAPGQGFFWANVLTF.

This chain links TRBV11-1 with TRBJ1-5, with 12 bases lining up with TRBD1. The V segment lost 6 bases and the J segment 7 bases; nucleotides outside the gene matches: 7. The CDR3 totals 15 residues. Germline V lookup: CDR1 SGHAT, CDR2 FQDESV (reference sequence). The CDR3 here is CASSTGTGGGQPQHF. As DNA, the CDR3 is TGTGCCAGCAGTACAGGGACAGGGGGCGGGCAGCCCCAGCATTTT.

This chain links TRBV6-2 or TRBV6-3 with TRBJ1-5; maybe TRBD1 (6 bases). V was trimmed by 0 bases and J by 7 bases, leaving 10 bases between them. The CDR3 runs to 14 residues. Germline lookup yields CDR1 MNHEY and CDR2 SVGEGT. The CDR3 DNA reads TGTGCCAGCAGTTACTCGGGGGGCGGACAGCCCCAGCATTTT. Translating it yields CASSYSGGGQPQHF.

The chain combines TRBV10-3 with TRBJ1-1; D remains ambiguous. The germline CDR1 and CDR2 sequences are ENHRY and SYGVKD. Trimming took 3 bases from V and 1 from J, leaving 12 bases between them. CDR3 length: 15 residues. The CDR3 here is CAISEISDSNTEAFF. The CDR3 DNA is TGTGCCATCAGTGAAATCTCGGATTCGAACACTGAAGCTTTCTTT.

This clonotype occurred once. The chain couples TRBV11-1 to TRBJ2-2, with TRBD2 matching 10 bases. The V gene end was trimmed by 3 bases and the J gene end by 4 bases; junction bases not matched to a gene: 11. The CDR3 runs to 18 residues. From germline, CDR1 is SGHAT and CDR2 FQDESV (reference sequence). The CDR3 sequence is CASSLASGTSASTGELFF. The CDR3 DNA sequence: TGTGCCAGCAGCTTGGCGAGTGGGACTAGCGCATCCACCGGGGAGCTGTTTTTT.

The chain is built from TRBV7-9 and TRBJ1-1; the D gene is possibly TRBD1 (5 bases). V dropped 0 bases and J dropped 0 bases, with 17 bases sitting between them. The CDR3 covers 18 residues. Germline CDR1 and CDR2: SEHNR and FQNEAQ (reference sequence). The CDR3 loop reads CASSLAGRGRSLNTEAFF. As DNA, the CDR3 is TGTGCCAGCAGCTTAGCAGGTCGGGGCAGGAGTCTGAACACTGAAGCTTTCTTT.

This clonotype is medium-sized within its sample. This chain uses TRBV6-5 with TRBJ2-1; the D gene could be TRBD1 or TRBD2 (5 bases each). The V end was cut by 4 bases, the J end by 10 bases, with 11 bases between. The germline CDR1 and CDR2 sequences are MNHEY and SVGAGI. This CDR3 has 12 amino acids. CDR3 nucleotide sequence: TGTGCCAGCAGTTCCTGGGACCTCGAGCAGTTCTTC. Its translation: CASSSWDLEQFF.

Within the sample, this clonotype is medium-sized. The chain joins TRBV19 to TRBJ2-1, with no clear D. V dropped 1 base and J dropped 7 bases, with 14 bases sitting between them. The CDR3 consists of 15 residues. Per germline, CDR1 LNHDA and CDR2 SQIVND (reference sequence). As DNA, the CDR3 is TGTGCCAGTAGTATAGGGGGAATATTGAGGAATGAGCAGTTCTTC. Amino acid sequence: CASSIGGILRNEQFF.

This clonotype has a count of ten or more. The chain carries TRBV27 and TRBJ2-1, with 15 bases matching TRBD2. V shed 5 bases, J shed 5 bases, and the junction held 7 bases outside the gene matches. Germline lookup yields CDR1 MNHEY and CDR2 SMNVEV (reference sequence). This CDR3 has 17 amino acids. DNA for the CDR3: TGTGCCAGCAGTCCAGGACTAGCGGGGGGGTGGAACAATGAGCAGTTCTTC. This encodes CASSPGLAGGWNNEQFF.

Ten or more counts support this clonotype. V usage is TRBV6-4 and J usage is TRBJ2-1, with TRBD1 matching over 11 bases. The CDR3 is 14 amino acids. The germline V gene has CDR1 MRHNA and CDR2 SNTAGT. V lost 6 bases, J lost 6 bases, and 4 bases stayed unmatched. CDR3 sequence reads: CASSDGTGGNEQFF. The CDR3 bases are TGTGCCAGCAGCGATGGGACAGGGGGCAATGAGCAGTTCTTC.

This clonotype was seen more than once but under ten times. V and J are TRBV20-1 and TRBJ2-2, with unresolved D. Germline-derived CDR1 and CDR2 are DFQATT and SNEGSKA (reference sequence). The CDR3 spans 15 residues. Trimming removed 0 bases from V and 5 bases from J, with 13 bases in between. CDR3 residues: CSARETGTLTGELFF. CDR3 DNA sequence: TGCAGTGCTAGAGAGACTGGTACCCTTACCGGGGAGCTGTTTTTT.

The chain couples TRBV20-1 to TRBJ1-3; D is unresolved. V lost 1 base, J lost 4 bases, and 14 bases lay in between. Germline CDR1 DFQATT, CDR2 SNEGSKA (reference sequence). This CDR3 contains 15 residues. The CDR3 DNA reads as TGCAGTGCTAGAGTTAGGCTCGGGGAAGGAAACACCATATATTTT. Translated, it gives CSARVRLGEGNTIYF.

The chain combines TRBV29-1 with TRBJ2-1; 9 bases are shared with TRBD1. The V segment lost 6 bases and the J segment 7 bases; nucleotides outside the gene matches: 4. The CDR3 is 12 residues long. Germline V lookup: CDR1 SQVTM, CDR2 ANQGSEA. The chain's CDR3 is CSVGQGKNEQFF. DNA of the CDR3: TGCAGCGTCGGACAGGGGAAGAATGAGCAGTTCTTC.

In this sample, this clonotype turned up a few times. The V gene is TRBV6-2 or TRBV6-3, the J gene TRBJ1-1, with D unresolved. The germline gives CDR1 MNHEY, CDR2 SVGEGT. Trimming shortened V by 0 bases and J by 1 base, and 3 bases separated the two germline ends. The CDR3 extends over 13 amino acids. The CDR3, as DNA: TGTGCCAGCAGTTACTCTGAGAACACTGAAGCTTTCTTT. This codes for CASSYSENTEAFF.

The gene calls are TRBV7-6 and TRBJ1-4; D may be TRBD1 (6 bases). The germline gives CDR1 SGHVS, CDR2 FNYEAQ. Trimming shortened V by 1 base and J by 5 bases, and 8 bases separated the two germline ends. This CDR3 is built from 14 residues. The chain's CDR3 is CASSLDRANEKLFF. In DNA form, the CDR3 reads TGTGCCAGCAGCTTAGACAGGGCCAATGAAAAACTGTTTTTT. Variable domain in full (rest from reference TRBV7-6 and TRBJ1-4): GAGVSQSPRYKVTKRGQDVALRCDPISGHVSLYWYRQALGQGPEFLTYFNYEAQQDKSGLPNDRFSAERPEGSISTLTIQRTEQRDSAMYRCASSLDRANEKLFFGSGTQLSVL.

This clonotype showed up just a few times. The chain couples TRBV6-1 to TRBJ1-5, with D possibly TRBD1 on 5 matching bases. Germline V gives CDR1 MNHNS, CDR2 SASEGT. There are 17 residues in the CDR3. Trimming shortened V by 4 bases and J by 3 bases, and 19 bases separated the two germline ends. The CDR3 nucleotides are TGTGCCAGCAGTGCTAATAGTCCAACAGGCCTCAATCAGCCCCAGCATTTT. This encodes CASSANSPTGLNQPQHF.

Notes on this clonotype: A much larger clone is a single base away; this may be a read error. The genes are TRBV5-5 and TRBJ2-5, with TRBD2 matching 7 bases. V was clipped by 4 bases and J by 7 bases; unmatched bases: 22. The CDR3 length is 18 residues. Germline-derived CDR1 and CDR2 are SGHKS and YYEKEE (reference sequence). The CDR3 DNA reads TGTGCCAGCAGCGGCTGGGACTACAAGAGGTCTGATAGGGTGACCCAGTACTTC. Translation gives CASSGWDYKRSDRVTQYF.

This chain connects TRBV4-2 to TRBJ1-2; D possibly corresponds to TRBD1 (5 bases). The V end was cut by 0 bases, the J end by 0 bases, with 14 bases between. The length of the CDR3 is 17 residues. CDR1 and CDR2 from the germline V gene are LGHNA and YNFKEQ. This CDR3 is CASSQEGREGANYGYTF. The CDR3 bases are TGTGCCAGCAGCCAAGAGGGAAGGGAAGGGGCTAACTATGGCTACACCTTC.